This T cell receptor beta chain was sequenced for a study of shared clonotypes between healthy human individuals. Germline trimming cut 5 bases from V and 5 bases from J; bases unmatched to any gene: 9. CDR1 and CDR2 (germline): SGHNT, YYREEE (reference sequence). The CDR3 consists of 15 residues. General study points: Non-shared clonotypes had lower generation probabilities than those shared by all four donors. A few donors held approximately 4.5% of naive CD4 clonotypes in common.

As to this clone: Its specificity is unknown.

CD4+ cells underwent separation, giving CD45RA+ naive and CD45RA-negative memory subsets. Only in-frame clones appear in the TCRdb table, and some are missing; sequencing was by immunoSEQ multiplex PCR. The data show some 1,600,000 clones, 98% seen once. The genes are TRBV5-4 and TRBJ2-1; 8 bases line up with TRBD1. This receptor was obtained from a man younger than 45 in good health. Input material: naive CD4+ T cells sorted from blood. Specified subset: CD45RA+ positively selected. CDR3 loop: CASRKQGVMDNEQFF. As DNA, the CDR3 is TGTGCCAGCAGAAAACAGGGGGTTATGGACAATGAGCAGTTCTTC.